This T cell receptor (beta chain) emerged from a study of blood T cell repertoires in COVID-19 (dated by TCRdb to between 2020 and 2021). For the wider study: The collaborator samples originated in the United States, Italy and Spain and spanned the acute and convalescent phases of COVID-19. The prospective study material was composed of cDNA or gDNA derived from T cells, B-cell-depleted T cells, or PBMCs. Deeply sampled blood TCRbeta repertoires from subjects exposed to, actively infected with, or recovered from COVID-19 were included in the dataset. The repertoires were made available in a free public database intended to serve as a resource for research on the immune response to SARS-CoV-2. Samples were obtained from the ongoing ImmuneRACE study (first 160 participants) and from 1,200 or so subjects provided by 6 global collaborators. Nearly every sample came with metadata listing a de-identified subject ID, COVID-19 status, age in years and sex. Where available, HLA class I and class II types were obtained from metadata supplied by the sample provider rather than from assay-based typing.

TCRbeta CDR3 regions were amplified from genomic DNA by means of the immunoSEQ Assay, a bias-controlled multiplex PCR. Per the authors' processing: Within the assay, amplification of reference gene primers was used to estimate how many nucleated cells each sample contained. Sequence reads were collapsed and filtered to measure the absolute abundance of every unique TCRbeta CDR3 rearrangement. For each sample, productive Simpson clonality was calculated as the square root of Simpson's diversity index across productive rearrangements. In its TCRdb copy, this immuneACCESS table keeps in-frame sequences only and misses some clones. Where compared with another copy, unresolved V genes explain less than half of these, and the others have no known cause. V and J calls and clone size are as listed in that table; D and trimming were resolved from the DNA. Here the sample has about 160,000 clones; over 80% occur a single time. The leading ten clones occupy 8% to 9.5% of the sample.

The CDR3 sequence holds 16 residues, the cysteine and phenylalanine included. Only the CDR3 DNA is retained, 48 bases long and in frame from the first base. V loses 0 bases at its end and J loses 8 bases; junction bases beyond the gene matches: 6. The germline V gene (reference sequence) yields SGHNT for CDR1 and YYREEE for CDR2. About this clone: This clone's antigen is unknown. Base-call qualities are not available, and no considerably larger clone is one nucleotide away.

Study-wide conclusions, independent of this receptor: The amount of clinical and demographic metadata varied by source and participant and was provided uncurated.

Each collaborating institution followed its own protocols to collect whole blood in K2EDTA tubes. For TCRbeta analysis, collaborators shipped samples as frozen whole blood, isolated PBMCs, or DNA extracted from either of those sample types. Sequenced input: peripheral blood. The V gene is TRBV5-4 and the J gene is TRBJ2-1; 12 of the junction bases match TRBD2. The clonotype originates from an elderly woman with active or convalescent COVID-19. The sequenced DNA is TGTGCCAGCAGCTTGGTGCTAGCGGGGGGGTCGGATGAGCAGTTCTTC. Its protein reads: CASSLVLAGGSDEQFF.